This TCR beta chain was sequenced in a study of cytomegalovirus exposure and HLA in healthy donors. Concerning this clone: What it recognizes is unknown.

Study outcomes and limitations: Later analysis identified a missense DCLRE1C variant that was linked to TCR beta V- and J-gene trimming. Further analysis, carried out later, found HLA-associated TCR beta chains more clonally expanded than equally common other chains. Later analysis showed most CMV-associated TCR beta chains appearing HLA-restricted. The investigators catalogued 150 to 200 TCR beta chains as cytomegalovirus-associated.

Vbeta (60) and Jbeta (13) primers were used in the PCR. Only in-frame clones appear in the TCRdb table, and some are missing; sequencing was by immunoSEQ multiplex PCR. In the table there are nearly 200,000 clones, roughly four fifths of which are singletons. The trim removed 6 bases at V and 8 bases at J, leaving 7 bases unmatched. The CDR3 length is 13 residues. Germline V gene sequence: CDR1 MNHEY, CDR2 SVGAGI. What was sequenced was PBMCs. The TCR originated in a woman in her fifties or sixties in good health and CMV-seropositive. The chain joins TRBV6-5 to TRBJ1-1; 9 bases agree with TRBD1. DNA for the CDR3: TGTGCCAGCAGATCGCCCGGGACAGGGGAAGCTTTCTTT. Amino acid sequence: CASRSPGTGEAFF.